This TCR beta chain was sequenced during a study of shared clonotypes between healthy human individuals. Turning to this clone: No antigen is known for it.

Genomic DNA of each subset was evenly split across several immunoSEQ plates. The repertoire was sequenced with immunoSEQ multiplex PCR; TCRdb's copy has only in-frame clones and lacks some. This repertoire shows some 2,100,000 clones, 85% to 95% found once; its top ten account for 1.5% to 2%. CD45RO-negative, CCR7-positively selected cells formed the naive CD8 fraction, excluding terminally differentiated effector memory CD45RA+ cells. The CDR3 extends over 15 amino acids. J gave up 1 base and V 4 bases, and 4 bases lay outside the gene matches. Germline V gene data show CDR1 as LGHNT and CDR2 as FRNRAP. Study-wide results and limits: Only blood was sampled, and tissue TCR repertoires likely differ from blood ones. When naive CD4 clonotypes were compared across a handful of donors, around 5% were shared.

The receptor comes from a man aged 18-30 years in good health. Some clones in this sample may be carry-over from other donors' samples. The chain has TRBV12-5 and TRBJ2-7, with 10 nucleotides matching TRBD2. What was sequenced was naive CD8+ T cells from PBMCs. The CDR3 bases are TGTGCTAGTGGTTACGGACTAGCGGTATCCTACGAGCAGTACTTC. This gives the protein CASGYGLAVSYEQYF.